Listed below are T cell receptor beta chains from one sample, sequenced in a study of T cells after yellow fever vaccination. TCRdb re-called the 5' RACE reads with MiXCR, one entry per CDR3 protein. The sample contains about 300,000 distinct CDR3 sequences, approximately 7% of which appear only once. Sequenced here: PBMCs, sampled 35 to 50 days after the first yellow fever vaccination. The receptor set was obtained from a man aged 18 to 30 who received the YFV17D yellow fever vaccine. Each CDR3 is given with its conserved first and last residue.

>TRBV12-3/TRBV12-4|TRBJ1-2
CASSLLRSSYGYTF
>TRBV20-1|TRBJ2-1
CSARDRLRSGGHSEQFF
>TRBV6-1|TRBJ1-1
CASTPGGRDTEAFF
>TRBV4-1|TRBJ2-1
CASSQGEGLTNEQFF
>TRBV20-1|TRBJ2-1
CSARQGGNEQFF
>TRBV29-1|TRBJ2-5
CSVRQQGLVTQYF
>TRBV14|TRBJ2-2
CASSQFTTGELFF
>TRBV20-1|TRBJ1-3
CSAIRVSGNTIYF
>TRBV30|TRBJ1-5
CAWRDMTGDQPQHF
>TRBV29-1|TRBJ1-2
CSARGTSNYGYTF
>TRBV6-1|TRBJ2-3
CASTLNPPRGQEDTQYF
>TRBV5-1|TRBJ1-6
CASSWTDDYNSPLHF
>TRBV12-3/TRBV12-4|TRBJ1-2
CASSQDSFYTF
>TRBV14|TRBJ1-2
CASSRHIANYGYTF
>TRBV7-2|TRBJ2-3
CASREGRDTQYF
>TRBV7-2|TRBJ1-2
CASSPRQPTSGYTF
>TRBV12-3/TRBV12-4|TRBJ2-7
CASSTDWSQRGDGYEQYF
>TRBV4-2|TRBJ2-5
CASSQDRQYQETQYF
>TRBV10-3|TRBJ2-5
CAISVKPSGGAKTQYF
>TRBV5-4|TRBJ2-2
CASSPTTLNTGELFF
>TRBV27|TRBJ2-2
CASSGGLSGELFF
>TRBV30|TRBJ1-3
CAWKPGGAGGNTIYF
>TRBV15|TRBJ1-2
CATSRGGIEIPGYTF
>TRBV12-3/TRBV12-4|TRBJ1-5
CASCDGYSNQPQHF
>TRBV20-1|TRBJ2-1
CSASTGGLGYNEQFF
>TRBV15|TRBJ1-1
CATSRDLPRNTEAFF
>TRBV23-1|TRBJ2-2
CASSLLQGPNTGELFF
>TRBV7-2|TRBJ1-4
CASSKTGGGIEKLFF
>TRBV4-1|TRBJ2-1
CASSQVSRQIINEQFF
>TRBV12-3/TRBV12-4|TRBJ2-5
CASRAAAETQYF
>TRBV5-1|TRBJ2-1
CASSAFTSGAGNEQFF
>TRBV7-9|TRBJ2-7
CASSLGTAYEQYF
>TRBV29-1|TRBJ2-7
CSVGQRGGYEQYF
>TRBV19|TRBJ1-5
CASSSDRPWQPQHF
>TRBV5-1|TRBJ2-2
CASSEPGRTGELFF
>TRBV10-3|TRBJ1-1
CAISELGYPDRAFF
>TRBV7-2|TRBJ2-3
CASTSLFVPDTQYF
>TRBV5-1|TRBJ1-6
CASSSEAGGFVPLHF
>TRBV6-5|TRBJ1-3
CASSYSGFDSGNTIYF
>TRBV6-2/TRBV6-3|TRBJ1-6
CASRKTGTGGSPLHF
>TRBV5-1|TRBJ2-7
CASSPAGYEQYF
>TRBV24-1|TRBJ2-6
CATQGAAGANVLTF
>TRBV19|TRBJ1-6
CASSQRDRGNSPLHF
>TRBV29-1|TRBJ2-3
CSVELAGGTDTQYF
>TRBV27|TRBJ2-7
CASSFLIGGSYEQYF
>TRBV6-5|TRBJ2-1
CASSYSGLESYNEQFF
>TRBV7-3|TRBJ2-5
CASRAGGKQETQYF
>TRBV5-5|TRBJ1-1
CASSLRQDGTEAFF
>TRBV4-1|TRBJ1-1
CSSSQVSRPRRDTEAFF
>TRBV29-1|TRBJ1-3
CSVEDRGAGNTIYF
>TRBV6-5|TRBJ2-5
CASSYSRAARWAETQYF
>TRBV29-1|TRBJ2-1
CSVRQGGDEQFF
>TRBV7-2|TRBJ2-5
CASSSWTVPQETQYF
>TRBV4-3|TRBJ2-7
CASSQLAGGPQSYEQYF
>TRBV7-3|TRBJ2-7
CASSSGTSGQRYF
>TRBV2|TRBJ2-7
CASSTRDSSSYEQYF
>TRBV7-3|TRBJ2-1
CASAASGGGSEQFF
>TRBV18|TRBJ2-5
CASSPPKGKETQYF
>TRBV5-1|TRBJ2-5
CASSPRDKGTQYF
>TRBV5-1|TRBJ2-1
CASSLDGQGSYNEQFF